The 4 T cell receptor beta chains reported below all come from one sample, sequenced in a study of T cell responses to AZD1222 COVID-19 vaccine. Assay used: immunoSEQ multiplex PCR; TCRdb lists only in-frame clones, some missing. In the table there are about 150,000 clones, 87% of which are singletons. This material consisted of peripheral blood, taken on day 0 of AZD1222 vaccination. These receptors came from an adult in good health.

V is TRBV19 and J is TRBJ2-1; D is possibly TRBD2 (5 bases). V gave up 1 base and J gave up 9 bases, with 7 bases separating them. The germline gives CDR1 LNHDA, CDR2 SQIVND (reference sequence). CDR3 length: 12 residues. CDR3 DNA sequence: TGTGCCAGTAGTATAGCTGAGGGTGAGCAGTTCTTC. Translated, it gives CASSIAEGEQFF. Based on the CDR3 plus reference TRBV19 and TRBJ2-1, the full variable domain is DGGITQSPKYLFRKEGQNVTLSCEQNLNHDAMYWYRQDPGQGLRLIYYSQIVNDFQKGDIAEGYSVSREKKESFPLTVTSAQKNPTAFYLCASSIAEGEQFFGPGTRLTVL.

The chain links TRBV20-1 to TRBJ2-1, with no clear D. CDR3 length: 10 residues. With 5 bases removed from V and 9 bases from J, the gap between germline ends came to 8 bases. CDR1 is DFQATT, CDR2 SNEGSKA, per germline (reference sequence). The DNA for the CDR3 is TGCAGTGCTCCCGTGACTGAGCAGTTCTTC. It translates to CSAPVTEQFF.

V gene TRBV9 combines with J gene TRBJ1-5, with TRBD1 matching 7 bases. The CDR3 is made up of 15 amino acids. Germline CDR1 SGDLS, CDR2 YYNGEE. Germline trimming cut 3 bases from V and 3 bases from J; bases unmatched to any gene: 6. The CDR3 coding sequence is TGTGCCAGCAGCGCCTCGGGACAGACCAATCAGCCCCAGCATTTT. Protein: CASSASGQTNQPQHF.

The chain employs TRBV7-3 and TRBJ2-4; no clear D gene. Deletions cut 5 bases from V and 3 bases from J, with 11 bases between. The CDR3 covers 14 residues. Per germline, CDR1 SGHTA and CDR2 FQGTGA. The CDR3 coding sequence is TGTGCCAGCAGCCCACCTAGGGACAAAAACATTCAGTACTTC. Translating it yields CASSPPRDKNIQYF.